This TCR beta chain derives from a study of T cell repertoires in cytomegalovirus infection. Study-level findings and limits: Summed public TCR beta family frequency identified CMV carriers bearing the relevant HLA.

V lost 4 bases and J lost 7, with 13 bases in between. The CDR3 has 13 residues. Per the germline V gene, CDR1 is MNHEY and CDR2 is SMNVEV (reference sequence). TCRdb re-called the reads with MiXCR, one entry per CDR3 protein. The repertoire holds under 300,000 distinct CDR3 sequences, with 15% to 20% as singletons. This clonotype was seen many times. Its antigen is still unknown. The material sequenced was CD8+ T cells from PBMCs. This receptor was taken from a human donor in good health (CMV status not recorded). Some clones in this sample may be carry-over from other donors' samples. The chain is built from TRBV27 and TRBJ1-1, with unresolved D. CDR3 DNA sequence: TGTGCCAGCAGTTGGAACAGCGATATTGAAGCTTTCTTT. Its protein product is CASSWNSDIEAFF.